This T cell receptor (beta chain) stems from a study of T cells in Graves' hyperthyroidism and ophthalmopathy. The V gene's germline CDR1 is LNHNV and CDR2 YYDKDF (reference sequence). V lost 5 bases to trimming and J lost 4 bases; unmatched junction nucleotides: 4. The CDR3 loop spans 14 amino acids. Researchers amplified the TCR beta CDR3 regions from RNA transcripts. First-round RT-PCR of the TCR CDR3 relied on the HTBI primer set. One entry per CDR3 protein, called by TCRdb with MiXCR from the multiplex PCR reads. Of hundreds of thousands of distinct CDR3 sequences in the sample, roughly 25% are singletons; the top ten hold over 9%.

Sequences were obtained from blood. The gene calls are TRBV15 and TRBJ1-2; 10 bases are a match to TRBD1. The origin of this receptor is a woman in her thirties with Graves' ophthalmopathy. The CDR3 spells CATSPRTGGYGYTF. CDR3 nucleotides: TGTGCCACCAGCCCAAGGACAGGGGGCTATGGCTACACCTTC.